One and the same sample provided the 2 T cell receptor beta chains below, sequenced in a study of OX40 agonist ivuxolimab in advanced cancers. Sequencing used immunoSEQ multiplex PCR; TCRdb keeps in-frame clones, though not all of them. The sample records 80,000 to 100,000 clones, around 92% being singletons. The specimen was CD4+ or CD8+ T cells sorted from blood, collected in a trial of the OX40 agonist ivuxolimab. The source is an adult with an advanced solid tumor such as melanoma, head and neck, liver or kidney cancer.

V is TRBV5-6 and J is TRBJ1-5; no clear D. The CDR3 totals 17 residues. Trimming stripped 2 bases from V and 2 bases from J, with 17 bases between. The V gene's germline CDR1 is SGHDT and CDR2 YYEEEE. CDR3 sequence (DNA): TGTGCCAGCAGCTTCGGCCCCTATACGGGAGGCAATCAGCCCCAGCATTTT. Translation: CASSFGPYTGGNQPQHF.

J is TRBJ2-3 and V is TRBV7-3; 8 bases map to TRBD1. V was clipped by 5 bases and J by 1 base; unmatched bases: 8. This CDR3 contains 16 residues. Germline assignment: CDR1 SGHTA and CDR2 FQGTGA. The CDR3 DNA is TGTGCCAGCAGCCAGGGGGCTAGCGTGGGCACAGATACGCAGTATTTT. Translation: CASSQGASVGTDTQYF. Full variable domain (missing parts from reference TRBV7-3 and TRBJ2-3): GAGVSQTPSNKVTEKGKYVELRCDPISGHTALYWYRQSLGQGPEFLIYFQGTGAADDSGLPNDRFFAVRPEGSVSTLKIQRTERGDSAVYLCASSQGASVGTDTQYFGPGTRLTVL.